The T cell receptor beta chain described here comes from a study of tumor and adjacent non-tumor tissue in lung cancer. TCRbeta libraries were built with three rounds of nested PCR, modified from ARM-PCR. One entry per CDR3 protein results from TCRdb running MiXCR on the multiplex PCR reads. This sample carries some 100,000 distinct CDR3 sequences, roughly 73% of them seen once, and the ten largest clones take 35% to 40%. To note about this clonotype: At one of its ends the junction is not consistent with the germline gene, which may arise from a read error.

No cell sorting was done before RNA was extracted from the tissue. Germline values: CDR1 DFQATT, CDR2 SNEGSKA (reference sequence). The CDR3 sequence is 13 residues long. The chain couples TRBV20-1 to TRBJ2-1; TRBD1 or TRBD2 may be the D gene (5 bases each). The sample comprised lung tumor tissue. This clonotype originated in a woman aged 60 to 75 with non-small cell lung cancer. The CDR3 DNA reads TGCAGAGCTATAAGGGACCAATACAATGAACAGTTCTTC. Translated: CRAIRDQYNEQFF.